This T cell receptor (beta chain) was obtained from a study of blood T cell repertoires in COVID-19. The wider study: PBMCs, B-cell-depleted T cells, or T cells provided the cDNA or gDNA that made up the material.

The V end lost 2 bases, the J end lost 2 bases, and 11 bases lay between the germline ends. The CDR3 contains 15 residues. TCRdb's table, derived via immunoSEQ multiplex PCR, lists solely in-frame clones and lacks some. In the table there are under 500,000 clones, approximately 92% of which are singletons. The sample was PBMCs or T cells enriched from blood (not recorded which). The source is a man between 25 and 39 years old who had recovered from COVID-19. This chain links TRBV23-1 with TRBJ2-3; TRBD1 is a possible D gene (6 bases). TRBV23-1 is filed as an ORF, its function uncertain. The CDR3 reads CASSQTGSHTDTQYF. The CDR3, as DNA: TGCGCCAGCAGTCAAACAGGGAGCCACACAGATACGCAGTATTTT.